The 29 T cell receptor beta chains below were found in one sample sequenced in a study of cytomegalovirus exposure and HLA in healthy donors. The PCR contained 60 Vbeta and 13 Jbeta primers. Measured with immunoSEQ multiplex PCR; TCRdb has only the in-frame clones, and not every one. The sample holds 110,000 to 150,000 clones; around two thirds are singletons and the top ten take 4.3%. The sample consisted of PBMCs. These receptors all stem from a man younger than 30 in good health and CMV-seropositive.

The CDR3 coding sequence is TGTGCCAGCAGATTACGGGCGGGAGGTGAAAAACTGTTTTTT. Amino acid sequence: CASRLRAGGEKLFF. This sequence joins TRBV27 and TRBJ1-4; no firm D call. V was clipped by 6 bases and J by 7 bases, with 15 bases between them. The length of the CDR3 is 14 residues. The germline CDR1 and CDR2 sequences are MNHEY and SMNVEV (reference sequence).

The chain is built from TRBV19 and TRBJ2-6, with TRBD1 identical over 9 bases. This CDR3 is 18 amino acids long. The V and J ends lost 6 bases and 4 bases, in that order; junction bases with no gene match: 13. CDR1 is LNHDA and CDR2 is SQIVND in the germline V gene (reference sequence). CDR3 nucleotide sequence: TGTGCCAGTAGCCCCGGGGGACAGGGCTACTCCGGGGCCAACGTCCTGACTTTC. Translating gives CASSPGGQGYSGANVLTF.

The V call is TRBV9, the J call TRBJ2-6; no reliable D call. V shed 2 bases and J shed 0 bases, with 3 bases lying between them. The CDR3 has 14 residues. CDR1 and CDR2 from the germline V gene are SGDLS and YYNGEE. DNA for the CDR3: TGTGCCAGCAGCGTTCTCTCTGGGGCCAACGTCCTGACTTTC. Translating gives CASSVLSGANVLTF.

This chain joins TRBV20-1 and TRBJ1-1; D is possibly TRBD1 (6 bases). The CDR3 contains 11 residues. V was cut by 3 bases and J by 6 bases, with 8 bases left in between. Germline CDR1 is DFQATT and CDR2 is SNEGSKA (reference sequence). CDR3 nucleotide sequence: TGCAGTGCTAGTAAGGGGGCTGAAGCTTTCTTT. As protein: CSASKGAEAFF.

Only a few counts were recorded for this clone. This chain links TRBV4-3 with TRBJ1-5; D possibly corresponds to TRBD1 (6 bases). Trimming removed 0 bases from V and 5 bases from J, with 11 bases in between. CDR1 is LGHNA, CDR2 YSLEER, per germline. CDR3 size: 15 residues. The CDR3 region is CASSQDGAGDQPQHF. DNA of the CDR3: TGCGCCAGCAGCCAAGATGGGGCAGGGGATCAGCCCCAGCATTTT.

The V gene is TRBV9, the J gene TRBJ2-2, with 7 bases aligning to TRBD1. Germline loops: CDR1 SGDLS, CDR2 YYNGEE. The V and J ends lost 3 bases and 5 bases, in that order; junction bases with no gene match: 7. The CDR3 extends over 15 amino acids. The CDR3 sequence is CASSGGDSYTGELFF. CDR3 bases: TGTGCCAGCAGCGGTGGGGACAGTTATACCGGGGAGCTGTTTTTT.

The V and J genes are TRBV11-2 and TRBJ1-1, with TRBD1 as a possible D gene (6 bases). This CDR3 comprises 16 residues. Germline CDR1 SGHAT, CDR2 FQNNGV. V lost 5 bases to trimming and J lost 0 bases, with 16 bases between them. Here the CDR3 reads CASSLSGWGLNTEAFF. CDR3 coding DNA: TGTGCCAGCAGCCTATCCGGGTGGGGGCTGAACACTGAAGCTTTCTTT.

This chain uses TRBV28 with TRBJ2-3; a possible D gene is TRBD2 (6 bases). V lost 2 bases and J 8 bases, leaving 26 bases between the germline ends. This CDR3 has 18 residues. In germline, CDR1 is MDHEN, CDR2 SYDVKM. DNA of the CDR3: TGTGCCAGCAGTTTAAGGAGCGCGGGATCGAGGCGGGTGGGTACGCAGTATTTT. Translation: CASSLRSAGSRRVGTQYF.

This clone was recorded a few times. This rearrangement joins TRBV27 to TRBJ1-1; D possibly corresponds to TRBD1 (5 bases). Germline CDR1 reads MNHEY; CDR2 reads SMNVEV (reference sequence). The CDR3 consists of 12 residues. Trimming stripped 8 bases from V and 4 bases from J, with 11 bases between. The CDR3 DNA reads as TGTGCCAGCCGGGGGGGATCCACTGAAGCTTTCTTT. Encoded protein: CASRGGSTEAFF.

The chain has TRBV7-2 and TRBJ2-3; 7 nucleotides match TRBD2. This CDR3 spans 15 amino acids. Germline values: CDR1 SGHTA, CDR2 FQGNSA. V was pared by 6 bases and J by 1 base, with 7 bases of the junction left unmatched. CDR3 residues: CASSLGRGRTDTQYF. CDR3 DNA sequence: TGTGCCAGCAGTTTGGGGAGGGGACGCACAGATACGCAGTATTTT.

The rearrangement links TRBV28 to TRBJ2-3; tentatively, D is TRBD1 (6 bases). In germline, CDR1 is MDHEN, CDR2 SYDVKM. This CDR3 is 16 amino acids long. V lost 3 bases to trimming and J lost 3 bases, with 16 bases between them. Here the CDR3 reads CASSLPQGLRTDTQYF. Written as DNA, the CDR3 is TGTGCCAGCAGTTTGCCCCAGGGGTTACGGACAGATACGCAGTATTTT.

V and J are TRBV28 and TRBJ2-5, with D possibly TRBD1 on 6 matching bases. The CDR3 extends over 14 amino acids. Trimming cost V 3 bases and J 7 bases, with 15 bases left between them. Germline CDR1 reads MDHEN; CDR2 reads SYDVKM. The CDR3 reads CASSLAGTIRTQYF. The CDR3 region has the DNA TGTGCCAGCAGTTTGGCAGGGACAATTAGGACCCAGTACTTC.

The genes are TRBV2 and TRBJ2-5; D is unresolved. The CDR3 has 11 residues. Germline assignment: CDR1 SNHLY and CDR2 FYNNEI. Trimming cost V 10 bases and J 2 bases, with 8 bases left between them. The DNA of the CDR3 is TGTGCCAACTCCGAACAAGAGACCCAGTACTTC. Translation: CANSEQETQYF.

The chain uses TRBV18 and TRBJ1-5; D unresolved. The CDR3 is made up of 12 amino acids. Germline V gene lookup returns CDR1 KGHSH and CDR2 LQKENI. Trimming left V 9 bases short and J 4 bases short, with 10 bases between. The CDR3 sequence is CASQHENQPQHF. CDR3 DNA: TGTGCCAGTCAACACGAAAATCAGCCCCAGCATTTT.

The gene calls are TRBV29-1 and TRBJ2-1; 8 bases line up with TRBD2. This CDR3 has 14 amino acids. Germline V gives CDR1 SQVTM, CDR2 ANQGSEA. Trimming took 2 bases from V and 4 from J; bases not matched to a gene: 4. CDR3 coding DNA: TGCAGCGTTGAATACCCTAGCGGGTACAATGAGCAGTTCTTC. This codes for CSVEYPSGYNEQFF.

This clone was counted a few times. V is TRBV7-8 and J is TRBJ2-3, with 7 positions matching TRBD1. The germline gives CDR1 SGHVS, CDR2 FQNEAQ. The CDR3 runs to 15 residues. Trimming removed 3 bases from V and 0 bases from J; junction bases left unmatched: 3. CDR3: CASSFRDRSTDTQYF. The DNA of the CDR3 is TGTGCCAGCAGCTTCCGGGACAGAAGCACAGATACGCAGTATTTT. The whole variable domain, filled in from reference TRBV7-8 and TRBJ2-3, reads GAGVSQSPRYKVAKRGQDVALRCDPISGHVSLFWYQQALGQGPEFLTYFQNEAQLDKSGLPSDRFFAERPEGSVSTLKIQRTQQEDSAVYLCASSFRDRSTDTQYFGPGTRLTVL.

The chain links TRBV28 to TRBJ2-7; 7 nucleotides line up with TRBD1. The germline gives CDR1 MDHEN, CDR2 SYDVKM. Trimming took 2 bases from V and 2 from J; bases not matched to a gene: 6. The CDR3 runs to 15 residues. The CDR3 is CASSLRTGSTYEQYF. The CDR3 nucleotides are TGTGCCAGCAGTTTACGGACAGGTTCCACCTACGAGCAGTACTTC.

This clone showed up just a few times. The chain couples TRBV28 to TRBJ2-3, with TRBD1 matching over 9 bases. Germline CDR1 MDHEN, CDR2 SYDVKM. V lost 7 bases and J lost 5; bases outside the gene matches: 7. The CDR3 runs to 14 residues. CDR3 amino acids: CASIKTGGGDTQYF. The DNA for the CDR3 is TGTGCCAGCATTAAGACAGGGGGGGGAGATACGCAGTATTTT.

The CDR3 region is CASSIKSGTSGSWGLETQYF. The CDR3 nucleotides are TGTGCCAGTAGTATCAAGTCCGGGACTAGCGGGAGTTGGGGACTGGAGACCCAGTACTTC. The chain combines TRBV19 with TRBJ2-5; TRBD2 matches 14 bases. CDR1 is LNHDA and CDR2 is SQIVND in the germline V gene (reference sequence). V lost 3 bases and J lost 5; bases outside the gene matches: 17. This CDR3 spans 20 amino acids.

This clone came up once. The rearrangement joins TRBV5-1 to TRBJ2-3, with D possibly being TRBD1 (5 bases). This CDR3 contains 17 residues. V was shortened by 3 bases and J by 2 bases, with 19 bases between the two germline ends. Germline lookup yields CDR1 SGHRS and CDR2 YFSETQ. CDR3 in amino acids: CASSSIRTDRDTDTQYF. Here the CDR3 DNA reads TGCGCCAGCAGCTCTATCCGGACCGACAGAGACACAGATACGCAGTATTTT.

The chain employs TRBV7-9 and TRBJ2-3, with 10 positions matching TRBD2. In germline, CDR1 is SEHNR, CDR2 FQNEAQ (reference sequence). This CDR3 has 17 residues. The J segment lost 5 bases and the V segment lost 1 base, leaving 9 bases of the junction unmatched. The CDR3 DNA is TGTGCCAGCAGCTTAGGTCGGGCTAGCGGGAGTGTAGATACGCAGTATTTT. As protein: CASSLGRASGSVDTQYF.

CDR3 DNA sequence: TGTGCCAGCTCACCACCGGGAGCAAGGGATGAAAAACTGTTTTTT. Its protein is CASSPPGARDEKLFF. This chain links TRBV18 with TRBJ1-4; D unresolved. This CDR3 comprises 15 residues. The germline gives CDR1 KGHSH, CDR2 LQKENI. V was clipped by 0 bases and J by 6 bases, with 11 bases between them. Using reference TRBV18 and TRBJ1-4 for the parts outside the CDR3, the full variable domain is NAGVMQNPRHLVRRRGQEARLRCSPMKGHSHVYWYRQLPEEGLKFMVYLQKENIIDESGMPKERFSAEFPKEGPSILRIQQVVRGDSAAYFCASSPPGARDEKLFFGSGTQLSVL.

This chain joins TRBV19 and TRBJ2-7; TRBD2 matches at 7 bases. The V gene's germline CDR1 is LNHDA and CDR2 SQIVND (reference sequence). There are 14 residues in the CDR3. With V trimmed by 5 bases and J by 3 bases, 7 bases remained unmatched. CDR3 nucleotides: TGTGCCAGTAGTCGGGCGGGAGCCCTCTACGAGCAGTACTTC. This sequence encodes CASSRAGALYEQYF. Full variable domain (remainder filled in from reference TRBV19 and TRBJ2-7): DGGITQSPKYLFRKEGQNVTLSCEQNLNHDAMYWYRQDPGQGLRLIYYSQIVNDFQKGDIAEGYSVSREKKESFPLTVTSAQKNPTAFYLCASSRAGALYEQYFGPGTRLTVT.

This clone was observed a few times. The chain uses TRBV10-3 and TRBJ2-6; unclear D gene. V lost 3 bases, J lost 1 base, and 7 bases lay in between. The germline V gene encodes CDR1 ENHRY and CDR2 SYGVKD. This CDR3 region has 15 residues. This CDR3 is CAISDPRSGANVLTF. The DNA of the CDR3 is TGTGCCATCAGTGACCCTAGGTCTGGGGCCAACGTCCTGACTTTC.

The V and J genes are TRBV15 and TRBJ2-3; TRBD2 matches 7 bases. CDR3 length equals 20 residues. The V gene's germline CDR1 is LNHNV and CDR2 YYDKDF (reference sequence). The V and J ends lost 1 base and 4 bases, in that order; junction bases with no gene match: 20. The CDR3 region is CATSRVGRGRSWKVPDTQYF. For the CDR3, the DNA is TGTGCCACCAGCAGAGTTGGGAGGGGTCGCTCGTGGAAAGTCCCAGATACGCAGTATTTT.

This clone has only one observation. The genes are TRBV7-9 and TRBJ1-2; D perhaps matches TRBD1 (5 bases). The V end was cut by 1 base, the J end by 3 bases, with 9 bases between. The CDR3 is 14 residues long. Germline CDR1 reads SEHNR; CDR2 reads FQNEAQ (reference sequence). Here the CDR3 reads CASSLVREDYGYTF. The CDR3 DNA reads TGTGCCAGCAGCTTAGTCAGGGAAGACTATGGCTACACCTTC.

The gene calls are TRBV10-3 and TRBJ1-2, with D unresolved. Germline values: CDR1 ENHRY, CDR2 SYGVKD. The germline V and J ends were trimmed by 0 bases and 8 bases, with 16 bases remaining between them. This CDR3 contains 15 residues. The chain's CDR3 is CAISESQPSLSGYTF. The DNA of the CDR3 is TGTGCCATCAGTGAGTCGCAACCCTCTTTGAGCGGCTACACCTTC.

A note on this clone: Other DNA sequences in this sample translate to the same CDR3. The chain links TRBV10-1 to TRBJ2-7; D is undetermined. Germline lookup yields CDR1 WNHNN and CDR2 SYGVQD (reference sequence). There are 11 residues in the CDR3. The ends were cut back, 3 bases at V and 4 bases at J, with 4 bases in the middle. DNA for the CDR3: TGCGCCAGCAGTGATTCGTACGAGCAGTACTTC. Translated: CASSDSYEQYF.

A note on this clone: At the DNA level, this CDR3 is encoded by other sequences in the same sample as well. The chain uses TRBV7-2 and TRBJ1-2; 9 bases match TRBD1. With V trimmed by 4 bases and J by 5 bases, 2 bases remained unmatched. This CDR3 comprises 13 residues. Per germline, CDR1 SGHTA and CDR2 FQGNSA. The CDR3 protein is CASSSGQGYGYTF. CDR3 DNA: TGTGCCAGCAGCTCCGGACAGGGGTATGGCTACACCTTC.